The following is a T cell receptor (beta chain) sequence with its context. The data derive from a study of synovial regulatory T cells in juvenile arthritis. TCRdb keeps only in-frame clones here, not all; method: immunoSEQ multiplex PCR. The ten top clones account for around 0.7%, within a sample of approximately 9,300 clones. Per germline, CDR1 MGHDK and CDR2 SYGVNS. CDR3 length: 17 residues. The nucleotide record is missing. Patients were aged median approximately 10 years with disease lasting median roughly 7 years. The V and J genes are TRBV25-1 and TRBJ2-2; with no DNA, the TCRdb D assignment of TRBD2 cannot be verified. The specimen sequenced was Treg cells from blood. Noted subset: remaining (HLA-DR-negative) circulating blood Treg cells. The clonotype was recovered from a donor aged 2-30 years with juvenile idiopathic arthritis. The CDR3: CASSEVGSGRATGELFF.